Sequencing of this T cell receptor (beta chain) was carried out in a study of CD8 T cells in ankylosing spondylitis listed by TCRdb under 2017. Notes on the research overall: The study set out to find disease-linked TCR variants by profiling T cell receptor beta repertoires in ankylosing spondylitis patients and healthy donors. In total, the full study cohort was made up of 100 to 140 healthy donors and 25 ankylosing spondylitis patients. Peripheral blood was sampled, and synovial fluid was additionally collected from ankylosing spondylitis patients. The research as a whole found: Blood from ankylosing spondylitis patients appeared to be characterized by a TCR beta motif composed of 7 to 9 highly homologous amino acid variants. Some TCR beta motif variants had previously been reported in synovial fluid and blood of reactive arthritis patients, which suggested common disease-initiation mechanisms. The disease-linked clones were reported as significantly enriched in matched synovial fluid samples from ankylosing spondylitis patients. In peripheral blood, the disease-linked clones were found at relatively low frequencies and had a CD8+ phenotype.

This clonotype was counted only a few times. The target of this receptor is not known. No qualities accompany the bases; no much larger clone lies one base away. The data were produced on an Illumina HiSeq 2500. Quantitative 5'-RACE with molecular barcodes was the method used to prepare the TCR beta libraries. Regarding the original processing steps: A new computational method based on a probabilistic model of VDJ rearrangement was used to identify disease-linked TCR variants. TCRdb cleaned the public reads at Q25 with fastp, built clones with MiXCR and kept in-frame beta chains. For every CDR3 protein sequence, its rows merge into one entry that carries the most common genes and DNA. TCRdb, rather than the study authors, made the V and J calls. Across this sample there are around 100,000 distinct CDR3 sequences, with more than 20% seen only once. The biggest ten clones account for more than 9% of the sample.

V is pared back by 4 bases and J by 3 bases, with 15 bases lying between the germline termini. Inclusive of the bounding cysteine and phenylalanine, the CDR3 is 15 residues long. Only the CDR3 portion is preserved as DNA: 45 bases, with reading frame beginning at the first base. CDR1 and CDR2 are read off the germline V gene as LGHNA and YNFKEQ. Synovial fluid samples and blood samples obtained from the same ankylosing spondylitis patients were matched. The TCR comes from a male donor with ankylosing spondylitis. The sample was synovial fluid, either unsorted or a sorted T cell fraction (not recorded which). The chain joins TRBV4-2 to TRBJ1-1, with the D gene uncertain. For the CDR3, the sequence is CASSPRGSQDTEAFF. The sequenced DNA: TGTGCCAGCAGCCCCCGCGGTAGTCAGGACACTGAAGCTTTCTTT.